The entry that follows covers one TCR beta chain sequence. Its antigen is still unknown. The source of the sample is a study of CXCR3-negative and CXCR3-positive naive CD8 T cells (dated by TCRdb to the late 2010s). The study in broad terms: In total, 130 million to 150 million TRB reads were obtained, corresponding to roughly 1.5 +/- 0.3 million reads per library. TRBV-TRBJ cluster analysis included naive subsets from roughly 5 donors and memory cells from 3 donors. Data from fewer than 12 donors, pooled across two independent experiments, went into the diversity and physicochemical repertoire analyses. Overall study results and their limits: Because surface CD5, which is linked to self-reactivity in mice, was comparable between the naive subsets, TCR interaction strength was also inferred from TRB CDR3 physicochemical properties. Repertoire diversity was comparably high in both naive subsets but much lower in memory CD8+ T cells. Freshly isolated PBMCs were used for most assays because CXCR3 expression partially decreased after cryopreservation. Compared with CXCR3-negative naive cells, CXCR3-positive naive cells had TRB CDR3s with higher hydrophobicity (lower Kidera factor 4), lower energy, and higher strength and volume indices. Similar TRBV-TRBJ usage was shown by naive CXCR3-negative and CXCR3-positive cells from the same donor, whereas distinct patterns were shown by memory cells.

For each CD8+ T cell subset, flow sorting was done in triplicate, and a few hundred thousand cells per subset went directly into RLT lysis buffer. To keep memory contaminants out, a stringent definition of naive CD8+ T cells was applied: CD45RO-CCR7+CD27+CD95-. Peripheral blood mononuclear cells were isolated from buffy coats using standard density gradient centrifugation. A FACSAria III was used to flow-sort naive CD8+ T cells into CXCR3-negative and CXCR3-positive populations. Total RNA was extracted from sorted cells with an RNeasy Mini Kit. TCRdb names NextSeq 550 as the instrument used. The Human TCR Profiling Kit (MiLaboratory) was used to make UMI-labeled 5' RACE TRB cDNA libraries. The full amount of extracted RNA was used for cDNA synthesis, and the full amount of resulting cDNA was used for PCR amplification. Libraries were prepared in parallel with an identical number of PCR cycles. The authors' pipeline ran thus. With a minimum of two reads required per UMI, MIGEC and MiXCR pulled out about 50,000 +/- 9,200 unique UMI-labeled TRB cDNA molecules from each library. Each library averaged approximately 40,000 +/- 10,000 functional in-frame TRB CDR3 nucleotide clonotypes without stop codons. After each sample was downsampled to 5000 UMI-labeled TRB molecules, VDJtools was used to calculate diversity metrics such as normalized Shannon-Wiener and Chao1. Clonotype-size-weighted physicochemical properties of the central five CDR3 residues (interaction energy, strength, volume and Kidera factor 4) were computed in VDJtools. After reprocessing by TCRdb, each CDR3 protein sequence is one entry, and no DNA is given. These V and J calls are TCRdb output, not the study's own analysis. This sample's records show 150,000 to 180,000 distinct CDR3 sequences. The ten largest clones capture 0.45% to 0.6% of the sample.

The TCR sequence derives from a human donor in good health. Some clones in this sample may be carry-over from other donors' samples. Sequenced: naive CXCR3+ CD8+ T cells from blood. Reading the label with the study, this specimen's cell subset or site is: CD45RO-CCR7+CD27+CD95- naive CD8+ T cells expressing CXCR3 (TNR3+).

The CDR3 sequence is CASSVATGGGTYNEQLF. This sequence uses TRBV9 and TRBJ2-1; without DNA, the TCRdb call of TRBD1 cannot be checked. Reading from cysteine to phenylalanine, the CDR3 counts 17 amino acids. A DNA sequence was not provided. For CDR1 and CDR2, the germline V gene lists SGDLS and YYNGEE.